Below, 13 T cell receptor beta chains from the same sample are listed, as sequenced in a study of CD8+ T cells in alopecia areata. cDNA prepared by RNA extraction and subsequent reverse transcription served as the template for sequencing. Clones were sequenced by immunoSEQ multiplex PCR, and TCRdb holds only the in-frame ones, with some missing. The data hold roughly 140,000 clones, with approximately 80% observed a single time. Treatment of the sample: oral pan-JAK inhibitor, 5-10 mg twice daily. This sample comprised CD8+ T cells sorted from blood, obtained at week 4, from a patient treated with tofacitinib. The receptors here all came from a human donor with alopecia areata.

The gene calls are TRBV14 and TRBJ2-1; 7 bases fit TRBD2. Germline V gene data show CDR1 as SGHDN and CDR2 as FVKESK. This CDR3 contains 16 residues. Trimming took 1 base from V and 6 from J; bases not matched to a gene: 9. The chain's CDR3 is CASSQGSGRVGNEQFF. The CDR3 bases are TGTGCCAGCAGCCAAGGGTCAGGGAGGGTCGGCAATGAGCAGTTCTTC.

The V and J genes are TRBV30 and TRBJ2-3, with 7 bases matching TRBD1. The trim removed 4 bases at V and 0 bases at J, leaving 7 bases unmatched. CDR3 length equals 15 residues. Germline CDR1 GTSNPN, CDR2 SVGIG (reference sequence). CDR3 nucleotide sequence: TGTGCCTGGACTACAGGGGCTTCTAGCACAGATACGCAGTATTTT. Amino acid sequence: CAWTTGASSTDTQYF.

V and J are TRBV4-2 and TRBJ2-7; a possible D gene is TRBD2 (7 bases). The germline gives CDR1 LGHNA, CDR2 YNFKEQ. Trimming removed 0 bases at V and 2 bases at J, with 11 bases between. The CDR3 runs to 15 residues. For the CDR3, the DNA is TGTGCCAGCAGCCAAGATCCCGGGGGGCCCTACGAGCAGTACTTC. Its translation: CASSQDPGGPYEQYF.

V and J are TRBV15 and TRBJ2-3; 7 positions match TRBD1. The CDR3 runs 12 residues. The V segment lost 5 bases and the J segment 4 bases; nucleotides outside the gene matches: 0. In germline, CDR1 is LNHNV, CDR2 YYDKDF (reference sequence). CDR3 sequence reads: CATSDRADTQYF. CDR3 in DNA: TGTGCCACCAGCGACAGGGCAGATACGCAGTATTTT. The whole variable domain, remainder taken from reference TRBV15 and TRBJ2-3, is DAMVIQNPRYQVTQFGKPVTLSCSQTLNHNVMYWYQQKSSQAPKLLFHYYDKDFNNEADTPDNFQSRRPNTSFCFLDIRSPGLGDTAMYLCATSDRADTQYFGPGTRLTVL.

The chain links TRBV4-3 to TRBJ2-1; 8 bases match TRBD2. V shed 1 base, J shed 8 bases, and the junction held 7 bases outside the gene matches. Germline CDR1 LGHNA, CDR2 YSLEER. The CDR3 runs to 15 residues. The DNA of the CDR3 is TGCGCCAGCAGCCAAGGGAAGGGGACTAGAGATGAGCAGTTCTTC. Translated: CASSQGKGTRDEQFF.

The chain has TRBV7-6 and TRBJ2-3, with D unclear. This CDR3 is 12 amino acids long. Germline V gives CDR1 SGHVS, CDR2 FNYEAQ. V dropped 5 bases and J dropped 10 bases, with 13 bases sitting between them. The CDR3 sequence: CASSPLEAAQYF. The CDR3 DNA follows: TGTGCCAGCAGCCCTCTCGAGGCTGCGCAGTATTTT.

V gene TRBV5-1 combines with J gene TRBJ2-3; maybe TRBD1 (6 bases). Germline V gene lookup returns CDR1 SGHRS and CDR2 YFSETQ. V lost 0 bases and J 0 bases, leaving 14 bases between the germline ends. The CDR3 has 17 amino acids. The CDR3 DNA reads TGCGCCAGCAGCTTGGGACCGGGACAAGCTAGCACAGATACGCAGTATTTT. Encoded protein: CASSLGPGQASTDTQYF.

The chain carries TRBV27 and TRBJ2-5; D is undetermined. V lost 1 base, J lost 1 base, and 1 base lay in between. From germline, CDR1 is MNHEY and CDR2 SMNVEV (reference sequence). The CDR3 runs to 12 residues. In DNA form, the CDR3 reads TGTGCCAGCAGTTTATTCCAAGAGACCCAGTACTTC. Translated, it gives CASSLFQETQYF.

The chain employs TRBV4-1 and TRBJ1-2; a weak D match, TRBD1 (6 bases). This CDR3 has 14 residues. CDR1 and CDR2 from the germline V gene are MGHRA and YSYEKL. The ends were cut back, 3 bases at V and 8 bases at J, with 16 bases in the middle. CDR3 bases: TGCGCCAGCAGCCATCCCGGGGGGGCCCGCGGCTACACCTTC. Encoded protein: CASSHPGGARGYTF.

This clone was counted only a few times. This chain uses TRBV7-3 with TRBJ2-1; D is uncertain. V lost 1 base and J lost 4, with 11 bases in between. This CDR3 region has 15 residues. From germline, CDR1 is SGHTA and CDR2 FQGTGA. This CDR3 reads CASSLMGSPYNEQFF. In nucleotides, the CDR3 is TGTGCCAGCAGCTTAATGGGCAGCCCGTACAATGAGCAGTTCTTC.

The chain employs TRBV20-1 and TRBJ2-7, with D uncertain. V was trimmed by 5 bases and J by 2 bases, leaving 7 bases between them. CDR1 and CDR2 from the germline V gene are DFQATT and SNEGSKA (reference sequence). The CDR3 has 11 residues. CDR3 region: CSALETYEQYF. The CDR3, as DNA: TGCAGTGCTCTGGAGACCTACGAGCAGTACTTC.

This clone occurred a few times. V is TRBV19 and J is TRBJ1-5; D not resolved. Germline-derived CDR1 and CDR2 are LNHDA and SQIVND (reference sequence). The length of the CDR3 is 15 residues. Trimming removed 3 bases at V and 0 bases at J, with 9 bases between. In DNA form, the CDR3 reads TGTGCCAGTAGTATCTCACCCTATAGCAATCAGCCCCAGCATTTT. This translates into CASSISPYSNQPQHF.

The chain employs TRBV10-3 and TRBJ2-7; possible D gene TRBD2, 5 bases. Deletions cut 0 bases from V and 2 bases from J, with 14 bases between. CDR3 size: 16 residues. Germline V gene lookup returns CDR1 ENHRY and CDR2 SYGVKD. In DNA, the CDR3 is TGTGCCATCAGTGAGTCGGAGGAATATCCCACCTACGAGCAGTACTTC. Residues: CAISESEEYPTYEQYF.